These T cell receptor beta chains were read from a single sample in a study of shared clonotypes between healthy human individuals. Libraries were prepared by immunoSEQ multiplex PCR; TCRdb keeps only in-frame clonotypes and omits some of them. The repertoire holds about 680,000 clones, 92% seen once, with approximately 24% in the top ten. Sequenced material: naive CD8+ T cells sorted from blood. The receptors come from a young man in good health. Each CDR3 is given with its conserved first and last residue. Each record gives: V gene, J gene, clone size, D gene, CDR3 DNA, CDR3 protein. A D gene is named only where the DNA matches it firmly. The size entry is marked missing in some rows and otherwise reads once, few, many or a size class.

TRBV4-3	TRBJ1-1	NA	NA	TGCGCCAGCAGCCAAGATGCGAAAGGGAACACTGAAGCTTTCTTT	CASSQDAKGNTEAFF
TRBV5-4	TRBJ1-1	NA	NA	TGTGCCAGCAGCTTGAGGGGAATCGGCACTGAAGCTTTCTTT	CASSLRGIGTEAFF
TRBV7-9	TRBJ2-5	NA	NA	TGTGCCAGCAGCCACGACGCGGGACAAGAGACCCAGTACTTC	CASSHDAGQETQYF
TRBV5-5	TRBJ2-7	NA	TRBD2	TGTGCCAGCAGCTTGAGCCTGACTAGCGGCCCCTTGCTAGAGCAGTACTTC	CASSLSLTSGPLLEQYF
TRBV27	TRBJ2-7	NA	NA	TGTGCCAGCAGTTTAGCCCCATCCTACGAGCAGTACTTC	CASSLAPSYEQYF
TRBV5-1	TRBJ1-1	NA	NA	TGCGCCAGCAGCTTGGGGACTATGAACACTGAAGCTTTCTTT	CASSLGTMNTEAFF
TRBV4-2	TRBJ2-1	NA	NA	TGTGCCAGCAGCACTTACTTGAGTGAGCAGTTCTTC	CASSTYLSEQFF
TRBV11-2	TRBJ2-2	few	TRBD1	TGTGCCAGCAGCTTTACAGGGGGCACCGGGGAGCTGTTTTTT	CASSFTGGTGELFF
TRBV9	TRBJ2-2	NA	TRBD2	TGTGCCAGCAGTCCTAGCGGGACTGCTCTTCCTAACACCGGGGAGCTGTTTTTT	CASSPSGTALPNTGELFF
TRBV5-1	TRBJ2-5	NA	TRBD2	TGCGCCAGCAGCTCAGCCGGGACTAGCGTCCAAGAGACCCAGTACTTC	CASSSAGTSVQETQYF
TRBV2	TRBJ2-1	once	NA	TGTGCCAGCAGGACCGGGACGGATTACAATGAGCAGTTCTTC	CASRTGTDYNEQFF
TRBV12-5	TRBJ2-3	NA	TRBD2	TGTGCTAGTGGTTCGGGACTAGCCTCCACAGATACGCAGTATTTT	CASGSGLASTDTQYF
TRBV27	TRBJ2-7	NA	NA	TGTGCCAGCAGTTTAAGTCAGATCTACGAGCAGTACTTC	CASSLSQIYEQYF
TRBV7-8	TRBJ2-1	NA	NA	TGTGCCAGCAGCTTCGGGACGGGGGACTACAATGAGCAGTTCTTC	CASSFGTGDYNEQFF
TRBV27	TRBJ2-7	NA	NA	TGTGCCAGCGGGGTGGCGAGGAGCTCCTACGAGCAGTACTTC	CASGVARSSYEQYF
TRBV27	TRBJ1-1	NA	TRBD1	TGTGCCAGCAGTTTCGCAGGGGGCGCGCACACTGAAGCTTTCTTT	CASSFAGGAHTEAFF
TRBV10-1	TRBJ2-1	NA	TRBD2	TGCGCCAGCAGAGAAGGACTAGAGGGCCACAATGAGCAGTTCTTC	CASREGLEGHNEQFF
TRBV7-8	TRBJ2-1	NA	TRBD1	TGTGCCAGCAGCTCGACAGGGGTGCATGAGCAGTTCTTC	CASSSTGVHEQFF
TRBV13	TRBJ1-1	NA	NA	TGTGCCAGCAGCGAGGTTGGCACTGAAGCTTTCTTT	CASSEVGTEAFF
TRBV7-2	TRBJ2-5	NA	NA	TGTGCCAGCAGCTTGGAGGGACTTCAGTCGGAGACCCAGTACTTC	CASSLEGLQSETQYF
TRBV4-1	TRBJ2-7	NA	NA	TGCGCCAGCAGCCTACGGAGTACCCACGGACTTCAAGAGCAGTACTTC	CASSLRSTHGLQEQYF
TRBV14	TRBJ2-1	NA	TRBD2	TGTGCCAGCAGCCAAGAACGGGGGGGACTAGCGGGAGTAGTAGAGCAGTTCTTC	CASSQERGGLAGVVEQFF
TRBV2	TRBJ2-1	NA	TRBD2	TGTGCCAGGCAACAGCGGGAGGGCCGCCAGGAGCAGTTCTTC	CARQQREGRQEQFF
TRBV7-8	TRBJ2-1	NA	TRBD2	TGTGCCAGCACCGGACTAGCGGGAGATTCCAATGAGCAGTTCTTC	CASTGLAGDSNEQFF
TRBV6-6	TRBJ2-5	NA	NA	TGTGCCAGCAGCGACCCAGACTCTGGGCCAGCAGAGACCCAGTACTTC	CASSDPDSGPAETQYF
TRBV19	TRBJ1-2	NA	NA	TGTGCCAGTAGTATAGATTATGGCAGTTCCTATGGCTACACCTTC	CASSIDYGSSYGYTF
TRBV4-1	TRBJ2-7	NA	TRBD1	TGCGCCAGCAGCCAAGATATCGGGACAGGCCTCTCCTACGAGCAGTACTTC	CASSQDIGTGLSYEQYF
TRBV19	TRBJ2-7	NA	TRBD1	TGTGCCAGTAGTACCTGGACAGGCGCCCTTGACGACGAGCAGTACTTC	CASSTWTGALDDEQYF
TRBV11-2	TRBJ2-7	NA	TRBD2	TGTGCCAGCAGCACTAGCGGGAGAATCGACGAGCAGTACTTC	CASSTSGRIDEQYF
TRBV29-1	TRBJ2-7	NA	TRBD1	TGCAGCGTTAACCTATCCGGGACAGAGAGTTACGAGCAGTACTTC	CSVNLSGTESYEQYF
TRBV27	TRBJ2-5	NA	NA	TGTGCCAGCAGTTTATCGAGGGGACAAGAGACCCAGTACTTC	CASSLSRGQETQYF
TRBV7-9	TRBJ1-2	NA	NA	TGTGCCAGCAGCTCTCACCGGACGACGGAAAACTATGGCTACACCTTC	CASSSHRTTENYGYTF
TRBV19	TRBJ2-7	NA	NA	TGTGCCAGTAGTTTCGGGTCAACGGGTTACGAGCAGTACTTC	CASSFGSTGYEQYF
TRBV2	TRBJ2-2	NA	NA	TGTGCCGGGACCGGAAGATTCACCGGGGAGCTGTTTTTT	CAGTGRFTGELFF
TRBV19	TRBJ1-3	once	NA	TGTGCCAGTAGTCTAACCCACACATCGGGAAACACCATATATTTT	CASSLTHTSGNTIYF
TRBV6-6	TRBJ2-3	NA	NA	TGTGCCACCAGCGCCCCCACAGATACGCAGTATTTT	CATSAPTDTQYF
TRBV6-1	TRBJ2-1	NA	NA	TGTGCCAGCAGTGAACTTTCAAGCTCCTACAATGAGCAGTTCTTC	CASSELSSSYNEQFF
TRBV5-5	TRBJ2-7	NA	NA	TGTGCCAGCAGCTTGCGGGCAGGGCTAAACTACGAGCAGTACTTC	CASSLRAGLNYEQYF
TRBV15	TRBJ2-7	NA	NA	TGTGCCACCAGCAGAGTCAGGAGTAACTCCTACGAGCAGTACTTC	CATSRVRSNSYEQYF
TRBV7-2	TRBJ2-1	NA	NA	TGTGCCAGCAGCTTAGTTGGCCCAAATGACTACTCCTACAATGAGCAGTTCTTC	CASSLVGPNDYSYNEQFF
TRBV7-9	TRBJ2-1	NA	NA	TGTGCCAGCAGCTTAGGAGTCGGGGCTAGCGCGCGGAATGAGCAGTTCTTC	CASSLGVGASARNEQFF
TRBV13	TRBJ1-2	NA	NA	TGTGCCAGCAGCTTAGGCGACGGCTACACCTTC	CASSLGDGYTF
TRBV4-3	TRBJ2-1	NA	NA	TGCGCCAGCAGCCCGTATCTCTACGGTGAGCAGTTCTTC	CASSPYLYGEQFF
TRBV10-1	TRBJ2-7	once	NA	TGCGCCAGCAGTCCGGACCGCTACGAGCAGTACTTC	CASSPDRYEQYF
TRBV4-2	TRBJ2-4	NA	NA	TGTGCCAGCAGCCAAGATCCCCGGGGTGCAGCGGATGGGGACATTCAGTACTTC	CASSQDPRGAADGDIQYF
TRBV27	TRBJ2-7	NA	TRBD2	TGTGCCAGCAGTGGTCTAGCGGGAGGGTTTAGCTACGAGCAGTACTTC	CASSGLAGGFSYEQYF
TRBV5-8	TRBJ2-1	NA	NA	TGTGCCAGCAGCTTGGATGGCGGGACATACAATGAGCAGTTCTTC	CASSLDGGTYNEQFF
TRBV7-9	TRBJ2-2	NA	NA	TGTGCCAGCAGCCCCGTTGGAGATAACACCGGGGAGCTGTTTTTT	CASSPVGDNTGELFF
TRBV7-9	TRBJ2-7	NA	NA	TGTGCCAGCAGCTCACCCGGGGCCGGCCCCTACGAGCAGTACTTC	CASSSPGAGPYEQYF
TRBV29-1	TRBJ2-3	NA	NA	TGCAGCGTTCGATGGACAAGCAAACAGGGCGATACGCAGTATTTT	CSVRWTSKQGDTQYF
TRBV5-4	TRBJ2-1	NA	NA	TGTGCCAGCAGCTTGGCTGAGGAGTTAAGATTCAATGAGCAGTTCTTC	CASSLAEELRFNEQFF
TRBV27	TRBJ2-1	NA	TRBD2	TGTGCCAGCAGCCCTACTTCCGGGACTAGCGGGAGTGACTACAGGGTTGAGCAGTTCTTC	CASSPTSGTSGSDYRVEQFF
TRBV7-9	TRBJ2-3	once	TRBD2	TGTGCCAGCAGCTCCTTTGGGGCGCCTAGCGGGATGACAGATACGCAGTATTTT	CASSSFGAPSGMTDTQYF
TRBV14	TRBJ2-7	NA	TRBD1	TGTGCCAGCAGCTTTGGGACAGGGAGCTCCTACGAGCAGTACTTC	CASSFGTGSSYEQYF